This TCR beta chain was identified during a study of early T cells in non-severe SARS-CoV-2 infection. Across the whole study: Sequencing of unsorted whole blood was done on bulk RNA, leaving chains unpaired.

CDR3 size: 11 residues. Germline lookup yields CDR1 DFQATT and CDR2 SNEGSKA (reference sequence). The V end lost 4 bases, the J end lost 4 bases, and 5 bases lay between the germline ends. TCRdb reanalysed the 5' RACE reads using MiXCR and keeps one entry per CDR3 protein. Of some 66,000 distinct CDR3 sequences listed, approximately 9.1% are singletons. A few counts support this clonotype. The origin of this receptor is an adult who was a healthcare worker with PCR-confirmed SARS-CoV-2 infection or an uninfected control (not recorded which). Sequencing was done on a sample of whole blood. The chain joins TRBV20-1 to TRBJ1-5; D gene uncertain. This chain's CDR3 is CSAKWNQPQHF. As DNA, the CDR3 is TGCAGTGCTAAGTGGAATCAGCCCCAGCATTTT.